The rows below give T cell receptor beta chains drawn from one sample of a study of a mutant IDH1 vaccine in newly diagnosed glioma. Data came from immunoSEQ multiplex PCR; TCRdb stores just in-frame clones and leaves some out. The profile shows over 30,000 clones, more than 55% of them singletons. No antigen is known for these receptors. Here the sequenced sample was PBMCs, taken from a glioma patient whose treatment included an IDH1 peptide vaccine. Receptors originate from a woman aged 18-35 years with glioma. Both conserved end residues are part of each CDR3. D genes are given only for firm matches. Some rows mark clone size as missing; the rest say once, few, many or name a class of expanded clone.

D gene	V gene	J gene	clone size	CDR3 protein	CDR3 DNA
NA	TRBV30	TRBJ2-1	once	CAWSVSLALEQFF	TGTGCCTGGAGTGTTTCCCTGGCGCTCGAGCAGTTCTTC
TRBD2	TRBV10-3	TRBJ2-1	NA	CAISGPSGLREPVNNEQFF	TGTGCCATCAGTGGGCCTAGCGGGCTTAGGGAGCCAGTTAACAATGAGCAGTTCTTC
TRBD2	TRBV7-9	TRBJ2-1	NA	CASSLAASGGNEQFF	TGTGCCAGCAGCTTAGCGGCTAGCGGGGGTAATGAGCAGTTCTTC
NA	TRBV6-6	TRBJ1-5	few	CASSYSTGRAQHF	TGTGCCAGCAGTTACTCCACAGGGAGGGCCCAGCATTTT
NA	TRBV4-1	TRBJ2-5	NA	CASSLYSNGAVQETQYF	TGCGCCAGCAGCCTGTATTCTAATGGGGCGGTGCAAGAGACCCAGTACTTC
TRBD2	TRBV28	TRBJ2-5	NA	CASSPYRTSGRAGARETQYF	TGTGCCAGCAGTCCATACAGGACTAGCGGGAGGGCCGGGGCTAGAGAGACCCAGTACTTC
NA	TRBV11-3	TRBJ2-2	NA	CASSFLGGTGELFF	TGTGCCAGCAGCTTTCTGGGGGGAACCGGGGAGCTGTTTTTT
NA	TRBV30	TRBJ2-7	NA	CAWSCGVREQYF	TGTGCCTGGAGCTGCGGGGTTCGGGAGCAGTACTTC
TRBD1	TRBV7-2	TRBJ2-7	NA	CASSLLTGGLYEQYF	TGTGCCAGCAGCTTATTGACAGGGGGCCTCTACGAGCAGTACTTC
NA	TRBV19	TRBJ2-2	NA	CASRTRGGQTGELFF	TGTGCCAGTAGAACGAGAGGAGGTCAGACCGGGGAGCTGTTTTTT
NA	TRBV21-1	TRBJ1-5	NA	CASTPYRARGQPQHF	TGTGCCAGCACCCCCTACAGGGCTCGGGGTCAGCCCCAGCATTTT
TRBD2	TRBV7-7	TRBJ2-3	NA	CASSPGLGGADTQYF	TGTGCTAGCAGCCCGGGTCTGGGGGGGGCAGATACGCAGTATTTT
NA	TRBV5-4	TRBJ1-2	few	CASRDTGRSNYGYTF	TGTGCCAGCAGAGATACAGGGAGATCTAACTATGGCTACACCTTC
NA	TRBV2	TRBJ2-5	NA	CASRRGSETQYF	TGTGCCAGCCGCAGGGGTTCAGAGACCCAGTACTTC
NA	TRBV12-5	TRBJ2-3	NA	CASGLPQGGPTDTQYF	TGTGCTAGTGGTTTGCCCCAGGGGGGCCCCACAGATACGCAGTATTTT
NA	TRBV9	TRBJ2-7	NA	CASSAYAGTYEQYF	TGTGCCAGCAGCGCCTACGCGGGAACCTACGAGCAGTACTTC
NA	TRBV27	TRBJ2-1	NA	CASSPKSSGHEQFF	TGTGCCAGCAGTCCCAAATCATCTGGCCATGAGCAGTTCTTC
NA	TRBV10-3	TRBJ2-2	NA	CAIRGSANTGELFF	TGTGCCATCAGGGGCAGCGCGAACACCGGGGAGCTGTTTTTT
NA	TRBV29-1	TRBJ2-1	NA	CSVEGGQPLSYNEQFF	TGCAGCGTTGAAGGAGGGCAACCGCTCTCCTACAATGAGCAGTTCTTC
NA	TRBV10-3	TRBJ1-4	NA	CATTDSTNEKLFF	TGTGCCACGACGGATTCAACTAATGAAAAACTGTTTTTT
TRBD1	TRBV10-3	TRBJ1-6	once	CAIAPGQGASPLHF	TGTGCCATTGCACCGGGACAGGGGGCATCACCCCTCCACTTT
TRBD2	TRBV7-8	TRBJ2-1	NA	CASSSALAGLYNEQFF	TGTGCCAGCAGCTCCGCACTAGCGGGACTCTACAATGAGCAGTTCTTC
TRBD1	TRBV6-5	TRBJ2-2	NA	CASETDRGTGELFF	TGTGCCAGCGAAACGGACAGGGGCACCGGGGAGCTGTTTTTT
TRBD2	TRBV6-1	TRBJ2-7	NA	CASIPSGLAGVEQYF	TGTGCCAGCATCCCCTCCGGACTAGCGGGAGTCGAGCAGTACTTC
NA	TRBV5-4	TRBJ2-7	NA	CASSSSYEQYF	TGTGCCAGCAGCTCCTCCTACGAGCAGTACTTC
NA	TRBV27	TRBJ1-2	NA	CASRGLASGYTF	TGTGCCAGCAGGGGATTGGCTAGTGGCTACACCTTC
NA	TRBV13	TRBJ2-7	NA	CASSPRDDSYEQYF	TGTGCCAGCAGCCCAAGGGACGACTCCTACGAGCAGTACTTC
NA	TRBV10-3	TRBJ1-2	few	CAISEGGGYTF	TGTGCCATCAGTGAAGGGGGTGGCTACACCTTC
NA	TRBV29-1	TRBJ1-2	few	CSVGGPGTCTF	TGCAGCGTTGGGGGTCCAGGGACTTGCACCTTC
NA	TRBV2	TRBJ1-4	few	CASSEGERNEKLFF	TGTGCCAGCAGCGAGGGGGAGAGAAATGAAAAACTGTTTTTT
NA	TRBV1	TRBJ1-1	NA	CTSSQLAASPNTEAFF	TGCACCAGCAGCCAACTGGCAGCCTCGCCGAACACTGAAGCTTTCTTT
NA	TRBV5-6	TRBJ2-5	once	CASSLRETQYF	TGTGCCAGCAGCTTGAGAGAGACCCAGTACTTC
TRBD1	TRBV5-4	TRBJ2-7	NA	CASSLDRGPYEQYF	TGTGCCAGCAGCTTGGACAGGGGGCCCTACGAGCAGTACTTC
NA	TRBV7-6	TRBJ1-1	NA	CASSLGRPAENTEAFF	TGTGCCAGCAGCTTAGGCAGGCCGGCAGAGAACACTGAAGCTTTCTTT
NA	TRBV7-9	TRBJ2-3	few	CASSLAYLGGSSDTQYF	TGTGCCAGCAGCTTAGCGTATCTTGGGGGAAGTTCAGATACGCAGTATTTT
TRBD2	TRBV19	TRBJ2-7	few	CASRDPGTRTYEQYF	TGTGCCAGTAGAGACCCCGGGACTAGAACCTACGAGCAGTACTTC
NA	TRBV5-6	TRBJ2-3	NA	CASSFSESSTDTQYF	TGTGCCAGCAGCTTTTCGGAAAGTAGCACAGATACGCAGTATTTT
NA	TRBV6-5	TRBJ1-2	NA	CASSRGGNYGYTF	TGTGCCAGCAGTCGGGGGGGGAACTATGGCTACACCTTC
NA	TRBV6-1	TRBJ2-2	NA	CASSESGELFF	TGTGCCAGCAGTGAATCCGGGGAGCTGTTTTTT
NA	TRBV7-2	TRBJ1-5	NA	CASSLVGLNNQPQHF	TGTGCCAGCAGCTTAGTCGGTTTAAACAATCAGCCCCAGCATTTT
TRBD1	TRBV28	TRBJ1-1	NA	CASSPSGTANTEAFF	TGTGCCAGCAGCCCGTCTGGGACAGCTAACACTGAAGCTTTCTTT
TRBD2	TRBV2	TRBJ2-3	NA	CASTGSLAGRNTQYF	TGTGCCAGCACAGGGAGTCTAGCGGGAAGAAATACGCAGTATTTT
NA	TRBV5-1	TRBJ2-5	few	CASSLVSTGRETQYF	TGCGCCAGCAGCTTGGTATCCACAGGGCGAGAGACCCAGTACTTC
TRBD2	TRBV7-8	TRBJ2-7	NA	CASSPFSGLAGTNPYEQYF	TGTGCCAGCAGCCCCTTTTCGGGACTAGCGGGAACCAATCCCTACGAGCAGTACTTC
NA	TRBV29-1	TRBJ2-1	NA	CSVEFRGTSNEQFF	TGCAGCGTTGAATTTCGGGGGACATCGAATGAGCAGTTCTTC
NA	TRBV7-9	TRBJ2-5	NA	CASSQQETQYF	TGTGCCAGCAGCCAACAAGAGACCCAGTACTTC
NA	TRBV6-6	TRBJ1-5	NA	CASMDSNQPQHF	TGTGCCAGCATGGATAGCAATCAGCCCCAGCATTTT
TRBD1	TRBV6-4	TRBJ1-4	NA	CASSPGWTGNEKLFF	TGTGCCAGCAGCCCGGGCTGGACAGGGAATGAAAAACTGTTTTTT
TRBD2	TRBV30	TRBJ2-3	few	CAWSVSSGDPTDTQYF	TGTGCCTGGAGTGTATCCAGCGGGGACCCCACAGATACGCAGTATTTT
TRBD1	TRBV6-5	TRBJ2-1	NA	CASRTGAGGQFF	TGTGCCAGCAGGACAGGGGCCGGGGGGCAGTTCTTC
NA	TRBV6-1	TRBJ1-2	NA	CASLTGVPINYGYTF	TGTGCCAGCCTGACAGGAGTCCCTATTAACTATGGCTACACCTTC
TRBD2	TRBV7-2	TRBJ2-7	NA	CASSLLAGGPYEQYF	TGTGCCAGCAGCTTACTAGCGGGAGGGCCCTACGAGCAGTACTTC
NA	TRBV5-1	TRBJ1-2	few	CASSLAGNYGYTF	TGCGCCAGCAGCTTGGCCGGAAACTATGGCTACACCTTC
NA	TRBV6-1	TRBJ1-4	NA	CASSREGAGSEKLFF	TGTGCCAGCAGCCGCGAGGGAGCTGGAAGCGAAAAACTGTTTTTT
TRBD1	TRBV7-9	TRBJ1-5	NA	CASSQEGAQGPQHF	TGTGCCAGCAGCCAGGAGGGGGCCCAAGGGCCCCAGCATTTT
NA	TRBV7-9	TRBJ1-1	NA	CASSFWVITEAFF	TGTGCCAGCAGCTTCTGGGTAATCACTGAAGCTTTCTTT
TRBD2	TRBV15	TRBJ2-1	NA	CATRLAGAVNEQFF	TGTGCCACCCGACTAGCGGGAGCGGTTAATGAGCAGTTCTTC
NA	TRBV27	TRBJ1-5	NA	CASSPVTVNQPQHF	TGTGCCAGCAGTCCTGTGACAGTCAATCAGCCCCAGCATTTT